This is a list of T cell receptor beta chains from one sample in a study of blood T cells in healthy people across ages. TCRdb used MiXCR to reprocess the 5' RACE reads, holding one entry per CDR3 protein. Here the sample spans about 1 million distinct CDR3 sequences, less than 25% being singletons. This sample was also put to use in a study of T cells of mothers and their children.

Input material: blood. The receptors originated from a girl aged 2-10 years in good health. CDR3s include the opening cysteine and the closing phenylalanine or tryptophan. Fields, in order: D gene, clone size, J gene, V gene, CDR3 DNA, CDR3 protein. D genes are given only for firm matches. Size is omitted from some rows. Given values are once, few, many or a class for expanded clones.

>.|few|TRBJ1-2|TRBV6-6
TGTGCCAGCAGTCTCGGGGGGGAAGGCTACACCTTC
CASSLGGEGYTF
>TRBD2|many|TRBJ2-3|TRBV20-1
TGCAGTGCTAGTACTAGCGGTCTCACAGATACGCAGTATTTT
CSASTSGLTDTQYF
>.|few|TRBJ2-1|TRBV27
TGTGCCAGCAGTTTCACCGGCACCAATGAGCAGTTCTTC
CASSFTGTNEQFF
>.|.|TRBJ1-6|TRBV5-1
TGCGCCAGCAGCTTCGGACGGCCTAATTATAATTCACCCCTCCACTTT
CASSFGRPNYNSPLHF
>.|few|TRBJ2-4|TRBV5-6
TGTGCCAGCAGCTCAGGACCCGACCTTCAGTACTTC
CASSSGPDLQYF
>.|.|TRBJ2-1|TRBV4-1
TGCGCCAGCAGCCAAACAGAACAACACAATGAGCAGTTCTTC
CASSQTEQHNEQFF
>.|few|TRBJ1-2|TRBV7-3
TGTGCCAGCAGCCCCGACTCAGGGAACTATGGCTACACCTTC
CASSPDSGNYGYTF
>.|.|TRBJ1-3|TRBV6-6
TGTGCCAGCAGTCCGTCCCGAAACACCATATATTTT
CASSPSRNTIYF
>.|.|TRBJ2-1|TRBV20-1
TGCAGTGCTAGAGGAGGTAGCCTGGATGAGCAGTTCTTC
CSARGGSLDEQFF
>.|few|TRBJ2-7|TRBV4-1
TGCGCCAGCAGCCAAGCTTTGGACACCTCCTACGAGCAGTACTTC
CASSQALDTSYEQYF
>.|.|TRBJ2-5|TRBV5-8
TGTGCCAGCAGCCGTGGGCGGTTCTTTGAGACCCAGTACTTC
CASSRGRFFETQYF
>.|.|TRBJ2-7|TRBV20-1
TGCAGTGCTGAGTGGGGGGGGACAGCTGCCTACGAGCAGTACTTC
CSAEWGGTAAYEQYF
>.|.|TRBJ2-1|TRBV6-5
TGTGCCAGCAGTTCCCCGGACTACCGCTCCTACAATGAGCAGTTCTTC
CASSSPDYRSYNEQFF
>TRBD2|few|TRBJ2-3|TRBV20-1
TGCAGTGCTAGGGTCCTAGCGGGAGGCACAGATACGCAGTATTTT
CSARVLAGGTDTQYF
>.|.|TRBJ1-2|TRBV6-5
TGTGCCAGCAGTTACGGGCAAATCTATGGCTACACCTTC
CASSYGQIYGYTF
>.|few|TRBJ1-2|TRBV7-9
TGTGCCAGCAGCGCAATCGACGGCGAGTATGGCTACACCTTC
CASSAIDGEYGYTF
>.|.|TRBJ2-7|TRBV7-2
TGTGCCAGCAGCCATGAGCCGGAGCTTATCTCCTACGAGCAGTACTTC
CASSHEPELISYEQYF
>.|.|TRBJ1-4|TRBV4-1
TGCGCCAGCAGCCACCGAGCGTGGGAAACTATGAATGAAAAACTGTTTTTT
CASSHRAWETMNEKLFF
>.|.|TRBJ1-2|TRBV12-3/TRBV12-4
TGTGCCAGCAGCCTCAACCCAAAAGGGATAGAGGGCTACACCTTC
CASSLNPKGIEGYTF